This entry lists 18 T cell receptor beta chains sequenced from one sample in a study of CD8+CD57+ T cells in acquired aplastic anemia. It was patients with CD8+CD57+ cell expansion by flow cytometry who were chosen for sequencing. TCR beta VDJ combinations and CDR3 sequences were profiled from genomic DNA. TCRdb used MiXCR to reprocess the reads, holding one entry per CDR3 protein. Of around 80,000 distinct CDR3 sequences listed, roughly two thirds are singletons. The sequencing input was sorted CD4+, CD8+, or CD8+CD57+ T cells (not recorded which) from PBMCs. The source is a human donor with aplastic anemia.

This clonotype was seen once. The rearrangement joins TRBV20-1 to TRBJ2-2, with no clear D. Per the germline V gene, CDR1 is DFQATT and CDR2 is SNEGSKA (reference sequence). The CDR3 totals 10 residues. Trimming left V 6 bases short and J 1 base short, with 0 bases between. The CDR3 sequence is CSANTGELFF. The CDR3 nucleotides read TGCAGTGCGAACACCGGGGAGCTGTTTTTT.

About this clonotype itself: A read error may produce the germline difference seen at one junction end. The rearrangement uses TRBV24-1 and TRBJ1-5; D is ambiguous. This CDR3 is 14 amino acids long. The germline gives CDR1 KGHDR, CDR2 SFDVKD. This CDR3 reads CASSELGIGQPQHF. CDR3 nucleotide sequence: TGTGCCAGCAGTGAACTGGGAATAGGTCAGCCCCAGCATTTT.

V and J are TRBV29-1 and TRBJ1-2, with D perhaps matching TRBD1 (5 bases). The CDR3 length is 12 residues. Per germline, CDR1 SQVTM and CDR2 ANQGSEA. Deletions cut 4 bases from V and 8 bases from J, with 14 bases between. The CDR3 DNA reads as TGCAGCGTTGCGGGGGACGGTTACGGCTACACCTTC. Protein: CSVAGDGYGYTF.

Only a few counts were recorded for this clonotype. The chain joins TRBV24-1 to TRBJ2-3; perhaps D is TRBD1 or TRBD2 (5 bases each). The germline gives CDR1 KGHDR, CDR2 SFDVKD. The CDR3 runs to 13 residues. V was cut by 9 bases and J by 11 bases, with 20 bases left in between. For the CDR3, the DNA is TGTGCCACCTCCGGGGCGGCAACCTACGAGCAGTATTTT. Residues: CATSGAATYEQYF.

This clonotype was detected once. The chain combines TRBV9 with TRBJ2-1, with TRBD1 identical over 7 bases. The CDR3 consists of 14 residues. CDR1 SGDLS and CDR2 YYNGEE come from the germline V gene. Losses at the gene ends were 3 bases for V and 9 bases for J; bases not matched to a gene: 9. The CDR3 DNA reads as TGTGCCAGCAGCGCCCCCGACAGGGCGAGTGAGCAGTTCTTC. Protein sequence: CASSAPDRASEQFF.

This clonotype was seen more than once but under ten times. The V call is TRBV4-2, the J call TRBJ2-7; possible D gene TRBD2, 6 bases. The CDR3 extends over 14 amino acids. From germline, CDR1 is LGHNA and CDR2 YNFKEQ. Trimming stripped 5 bases from V and 4 bases from J, with 15 bases between. The CDR3, as DNA: TGTGCCAGCAGCAAGGGGTACGGGAGTTACGAGCAGTACTTC. Its protein is CASSKGYGSYEQYF.

The V call is TRBV19, the J call TRBJ2-3; a weak D match, TRBD2 (5 bases). Deletions cut 3 bases from V and 4 bases from J, with 11 bases between. CDR1 and CDR2 from the germline V gene are LNHDA and SQIVND (reference sequence). CDR3 length: 14 residues. CDR3 nucleotide sequence: TGTGCCAGTAGTATGGATTCGAGGGCAGATACGCAGTATTTT. Residues: CASSMDSRADTQYF.

This clonotype was seen only once. DNA for the CDR3: TGTGCCAGCAGCTTAAACCCCGGGACTAGTGTGGGCGGGGAGCTGTTTTTT. It encodes CASSLNPGTSVGGELFF. V is TRBV7-7 and J is TRBJ2-2, with 8 bases fitting TRBD2. The germline V gene encodes CDR1 SSHAT and CDR2 FNYEAQ (reference sequence). The CDR3 consists of 17 residues. The trim removed 2 bases at V and 7 bases at J, leaving 12 bases unmatched. The full variable domain, rest sourced from reference TRBV7-7 and TRBJ2-2, is GAGVSQSPRYKVTKRGQDVTLRCDPISSHATLYWYQQALGQGPEFLTYFNYEAQPDKSGLPSDRFSAERPEGSISTLTIQRTEQRDSAMYRCASSLNPGTSVGGELFFGEGSRLTVL.

This clonotype was picked up a small number of times. The rearrangement links TRBV15 to TRBJ2-5; the D gene is possibly TRBD2 (6 bases). The germline gives CDR1 LNHNV, CDR2 YYDKDF (reference sequence). The CDR3 has 13 amino acids. Trimming stripped 4 bases from V and 3 bases from J, with 9 bases between. CDR3 nucleotides: TGTGCCACCAGCAAGTGGGGGGAAGAGACCCAGTACTTC. Its translation: CATSKWGEETQYF.

The chain carries TRBV19 and TRBJ1-2; a possible D gene is TRBD1 (5 bases). CDR3 length: 13 residues. Trimming removed 3 bases from V and 6 bases from J, with 11 bases in between. Germline V CDR1 and CDR2: LNHDA, SQIVND (reference sequence). The CDR3 DNA follows: TGTGCCAGTAGTATGTGGGGGAACGATGGCTACACCTTC. This sequence encodes CASSMWGNDGYTF.

The V and J genes are TRBV29-1 and TRBJ2-1; TRBD2 matches at 12 bases. The V and J ends lost 4 bases and 2 bases, in that order; junction bases with no gene match: 0. There are 14 residues in the CDR3. Per germline, CDR1 SQVTM and CDR2 ANQGSEA. CDR3 coding DNA: TGCAGCGTTGGGACTAGCGGGACCTACAATGAGCAGTTCTTC. Translation: CSVGTSGTYNEQFF.

This clonotype was observed a few times. A read error may be the cause here, since a much bigger clone is one base away. V usage is TRBV20-1 and J usage is TRBJ2-7, with D possibly matching TRBD2 (5 bases). The CDR3 is 11 amino acids. Between the trimmed V and J ends, which lost 4 bases and 4 bases, there was a span of 8 bases. Looked up from germline, CDR1 is DFQATT and CDR2 is SNEGSKA (reference sequence). For the CDR3, the DNA is TGCAGTGCTATAGAGGGTTACGAGCAGTACTTC. Its protein is CSAIEGYEQYF.

This rearrangement joins TRBV29-1 to TRBJ2-5; D is unclear. Trimming removed 7 bases at V and 2 bases at J, with 8 bases between. The CDR3 has 11 amino acids. Germline V CDR1 and CDR2: SQVTM, ANQGSEA. CDR3 in DNA: TGCAGCGGGGGAACACAAGAGACCCAGTACTTC. Protein: CSGGTQETQYF.

This chain connects TRBV19 to TRBJ1-2, with 7 bases aligning to TRBD1. CDR3 size: 15 residues. V was pared by 3 bases and J by 4 bases, with 8 bases of the junction left unmatched. Germline lookup yields CDR1 LNHDA and CDR2 SQIVND (reference sequence). The CDR3 spells CASSIPAGQAYGYTF. For the CDR3, the DNA is TGTGCCAGTAGTATCCCGGCTGGACAGGCCTATGGCTACACCTTC.

A word on this clonotype: Relative to the germline gene, one junction end is altered; a read error may explain this. The chain links TRBV24-1 to TRBJ2-2, with TRBD1 identical over 7 bases. Germline loops: CDR1 KGHDR, CDR2 SFDVKD. This CDR3 region has 15 residues. The CDR3 DNA follows: TGTGCCAGCAGTGACCAGGGGGCGAACACCGGGGAGCTGTTTTTT. Translated, it gives CASSDQGANTGELFF.

In its sample, this clonotype was seen a few times. The chain employs TRBV15 and TRBJ2-5, with D perhaps TRBD2 (5 bases). The germline gives CDR1 LNHNV, CDR2 YYDKDF (reference sequence). This CDR3 region has 14 residues. V shed 1 base and J shed 4 bases, with 10 bases lying between them. The CDR3 DNA follows: TGTGCCACCAGCAGAGCCCCTAGCCCAGAGACCCAGTACTTC. As protein: CATSRAPSPETQYF. Filled out from reference TRBV15 and TRBJ2-5, the complete variable domain reads DAMVIQNPRYQVTQFGKPVTLSCSQTLNHNVMYWYQQKSSQAPKLLFHYYDKDFNNEADTPDNFQSRRPNTSFCFLDIRSPGLGDTAMYLCATSRAPSPETQYFGPGTRLLVL.

This clonotype was found a few times. J is TRBJ1-1 and V is TRBV15; tentative D call: TRBD1 (5 bases). This CDR3 has 16 residues. The V end was cut by 1 base, the J end by 5 bases, with 17 bases between. Germline assignment: CDR1 LNHNV and CDR2 YYDKDF (reference sequence). The DNA for the CDR3 is TGTGCCACCAGCAGAGTCGGGGGAACAGGAGGTACTGAAGCTTTCTTT. It translates to CATSRVGGTGGTEAFF.

V usage is TRBV20-1 and J usage is TRBJ2-7; D may be TRBD2 (6 bases). Germline V CDR1 and CDR2: DFQATT, SNEGSKA (reference sequence). Trimming pared 2 bases from V and 0 bases from J, leaving 11 bases between. The CDR3 is 14 amino acids. The CDR3 sequence: CSARMAGSSYEQYF. The CDR3 nucleotides are TGCAGTGCTAGAATGGCGGGGTCCTCCTACGAGCAGTACTTC.